Shown below are 9 T cell receptor beta chains from a single sample sequenced in a study of cytomegalovirus exposure and HLA in healthy donors. The primer mix had 60 Vbeta and 13 Jbeta primers. Sequencing used immunoSEQ multiplex PCR; TCRdb keeps in-frame clones, though not all of them. The table includes about 140,000 clones, roughly 68% detected once. Sequenced material: PBMCs. Receptors were obtained from a man aged 25 to 40 in good health and CMV-seropositive.

In this sample, this clone turned up a few times. The CDR3, as DNA: TGCGCCAGCAGCTTGGCCGCGGCTGGCGAGCAGTACTTC. The encoded protein is CASSLAAAGEQYF. This chain links TRBV5-1 with TRBJ2-7; no clear D. V dropped 0 bases and J dropped 6 bases, with 10 bases sitting between them. CDR3 size: 13 residues. Germline lookup yields CDR1 SGHRS and CDR2 YFSETQ.

This clone showed up just once. The rearrangement links TRBV2 to TRBJ2-7; D may be TRBD1 (5 bases). V gave up 6 bases and J gave up 3 bases, with 15 bases separating them. CDR1 and CDR2 from the germline V gene are SNHLY and FYNNEI. This CDR3 is 14 amino acids long. The CDR3 loop reads CASSRTRPSYEQYF. The CDR3 DNA follows: TGTGCCAGCAGCAGGACACGACCAAGCTACGAGCAGTACTTC. Variable domain in full (rest from reference TRBV2 and TRBJ2-7): EPEVTQTPSHQVTQMGQEVILRCVPISNHLYFYWYRQILGQKVEFLVSFYNNEISEKSEIFDDQFSVERPDGSNFTLKIRSTKLEDSAMYFCASSRTRPSYEQYFGPGTRLTVT.

CDR3 loop: CASSFGTGDYGYTF. The CDR3 region has the DNA TGTGCCAGCAGCTTTGGGACAGGGGACTATGGCTACACCTTC. The chain joins TRBV7-8 to TRBJ1-2; 10 positions match TRBD1. The CDR3 runs to 14 residues. Germline values: CDR1 SGHVS, CDR2 FQNEAQ. V shed 3 bases and J 3 bases; nucleotides not matched to a gene: 1.

This chain joins TRBV5-6 and TRBJ2-7; 7 nucleotides line up with TRBD1. The CDR3 spans 14 residues. Germline V gene data show CDR1 as SGHDT and CDR2 as YYEEEE. With 5 bases clipped from V and 0 bases from J, the junction kept 5 bases outside the gene matches. The CDR3 coding sequence is TGTGCCAGCAGGCCGGACAGGAACTCCTACGAGCAGTACTTC. Its translation: CASRPDRNSYEQYF.

V and J are TRBV4-1 and TRBJ1-3, with 10 bases lining up with TRBD1. After removal of 3 bases from V and 8 bases from J, the junction contained 10 bases not matched to a gene. The CDR3 runs to 16 residues. CDR1 MGHRA and CDR2 YSYEKL come from the germline V gene. CDR3 bases: TGCGCCAGCAGCCATCCCCCGGGACAGGGGAGTTACACCATATATTTT. Translation: CASSHPPGQGSYTIYF.

The chain has TRBV4-1 and TRBJ2-3; TRBD2 matches at 14 bases. Germline assignment: CDR1 MGHRA and CDR2 YSYEKL. The CDR3 contains 17 residues. The ends lost 1 base at V and 4 bases at J; junction bases unmatched: 4. The CDR3 DNA reads TGCGCCAGCAGCCAAGCCGGGACTAGCGGGAGTGCAGATACGCAGTATTTT. This translates into CASSQAGTSGSADTQYF.

The V gene is TRBV5-6, the J gene TRBJ1-2, with no clear D. The CDR3 runs 12 residues. Germline V gives CDR1 SGHDT, CDR2 YYEEEE. V shed 3 bases and J shed 8 bases, with 11 bases lying between them. The CDR3 is CASSSTRFGYTF. DNA of the CDR3: TGTGCCAGCAGCTCGACACGGTTCGGCTACACCTTC.

V and J are TRBV19 and TRBJ1-3; D remains ambiguous. With 4 bases removed from V and 3 bases from J, the gap between germline ends came to 10 bases. CDR3 size: 14 residues. Germline CDR1 is LNHDA and CDR2 is SQIVND (reference sequence). DNA for the CDR3: TGTGCCAGTAGTACTACCCCTCTTGGAAACACCATATATTTT. Translating it yields CASSTTPLGNTIYF.

This chain uses TRBV20-1 with TRBJ2-7, with D possibly being TRBD2 (5 bases). Germline V gene sequence: CDR1 DFQATT, CDR2 SNEGSKA (reference sequence). The CDR3 sequence is 11 residues long. Deletions cut 5 bases from V and 5 bases from J, with 10 bases between. CDR3 nucleotide sequence: TGCAGTGCTTCCGGGGTAAACGAGCAGTACTTC. Translated: CSASGVNEQYF.